This T cell receptor (beta chain) was sequenced for a study of cytomegalovirus exposure and HLA in healthy donors. For the study at large: A previous analysis identified around 120 million unique TCR beta sequences derived from around 180 million T cells.

The sample holds one count of this clone. Vbeta (60) and Jbeta (13) primers were used in the PCR. Generated by immunoSEQ multiplex PCR, the TCRdb table keeps only in-frame clones and is missing some. The sample includes 190,000 or so clones, about 80% of them seen just once. Germline-derived CDR1 and CDR2 are SGHRS and YFSETQ. The germline V and J ends were trimmed by 2 bases and 3 bases, with 14 bases remaining between them. CDR3 length: 15 amino acids. The TCR sequence derives from a woman aged 50 to 60 in good health and CMV-seropositive. Sequencing was done on a sample of PBMCs. The chain carries TRBV5-1 and TRBJ1-2; no firm D call. The CDR3 DNA sequence: TGCGCCAGCAGCTTCAGCGCCAATCGGGACTATGGCTACACCTTC. It encodes CASSFSANRDYGYTF.